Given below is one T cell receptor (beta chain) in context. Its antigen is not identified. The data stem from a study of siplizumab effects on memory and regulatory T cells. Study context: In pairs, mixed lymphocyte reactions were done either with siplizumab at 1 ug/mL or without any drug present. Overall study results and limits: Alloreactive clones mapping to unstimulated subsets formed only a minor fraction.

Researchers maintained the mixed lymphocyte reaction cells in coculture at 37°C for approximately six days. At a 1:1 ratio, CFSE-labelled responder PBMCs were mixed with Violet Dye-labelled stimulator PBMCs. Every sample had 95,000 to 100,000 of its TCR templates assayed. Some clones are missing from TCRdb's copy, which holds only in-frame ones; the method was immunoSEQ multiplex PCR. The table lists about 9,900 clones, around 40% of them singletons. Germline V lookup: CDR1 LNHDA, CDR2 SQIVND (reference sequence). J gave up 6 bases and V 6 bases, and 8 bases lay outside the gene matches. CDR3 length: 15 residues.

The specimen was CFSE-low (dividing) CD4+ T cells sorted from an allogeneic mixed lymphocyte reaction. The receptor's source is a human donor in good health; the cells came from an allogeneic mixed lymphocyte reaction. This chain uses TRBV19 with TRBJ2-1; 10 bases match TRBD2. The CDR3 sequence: CASRLAGPIANEQFF. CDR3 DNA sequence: TGTGCCAGTAGACTAGCGGGGCCCATAGCCAATGAGCAGTTCTTC.